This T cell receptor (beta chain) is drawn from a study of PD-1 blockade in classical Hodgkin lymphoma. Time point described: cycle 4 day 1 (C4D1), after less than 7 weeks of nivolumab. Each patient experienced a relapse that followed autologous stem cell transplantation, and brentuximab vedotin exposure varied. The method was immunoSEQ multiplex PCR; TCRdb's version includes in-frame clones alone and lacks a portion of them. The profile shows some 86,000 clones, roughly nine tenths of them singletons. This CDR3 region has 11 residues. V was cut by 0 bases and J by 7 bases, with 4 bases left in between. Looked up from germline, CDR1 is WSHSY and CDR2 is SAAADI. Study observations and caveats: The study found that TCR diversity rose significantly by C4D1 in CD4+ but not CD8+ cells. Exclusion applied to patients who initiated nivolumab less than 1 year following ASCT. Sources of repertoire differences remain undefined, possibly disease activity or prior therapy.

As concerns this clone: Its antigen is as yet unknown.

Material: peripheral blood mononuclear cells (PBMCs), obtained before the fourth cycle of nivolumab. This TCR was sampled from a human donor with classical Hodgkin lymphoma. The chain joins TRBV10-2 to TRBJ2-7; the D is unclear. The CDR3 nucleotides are TGCGCCAGCAGTGAGTCGCGGGAGCAGTACTTC. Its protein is CASSESREQYF.